These 2 T cell receptor beta chains came from one sample sequenced in a study of TIL therapy for anti-PD-1-resistant metastatic lung cancer. Sequencing used immunoSEQ v3. Using immunoSEQ multiplex PCR, the repertoire was profiled, and TCRdb retains in-frame clones only, with some absent. The data contain about 50,000 clones, about two thirds of them singletons. As to time point: pre-treatment sample, taken before nivolumab and TIL therapy. The tumor samples were excised metastases, mostly pleural nodules or supraclavicular lymph nodes. Sample: tumor tissue, taken at baseline. These receptor sequences come from a person aged 25-85 years with non-small cell lung cancer.

This clone was found once. The chain is built from TRBV4-3 and TRBJ2-1; the D gene is possibly TRBD1 (6 bases). Looked up from germline, CDR1 is LGHNA and CDR2 is YSLEER. This CDR3 is built from 16 residues. V dropped 1 base and J dropped 0 bases, with 10 bases sitting between them. CDR3 sequence (DNA): TGCGCCAGCAGCCAAGCCATCAGGGGCTCCTACAATGAGCAGTTCTTC. It specifies CASSQAIRGSYNEQFF.

The CDR3 loop reads CASSLSRGLLGDTQYF. In nucleotides, the CDR3 is TGTGCCAGCAGCTTATCCCGAGGACTCTTAGGGGATACGCAGTATTTT. The chain has TRBV11-3 and TRBJ2-3, with D maybe TRBD2 (5 bases). CDR1 is SGHNT and CDR2 is YENEEA in the germline V gene. Trimming removed 2 bases from V and 6 bases from J, with 18 bases in between. CDR3 length equals 16 residues.